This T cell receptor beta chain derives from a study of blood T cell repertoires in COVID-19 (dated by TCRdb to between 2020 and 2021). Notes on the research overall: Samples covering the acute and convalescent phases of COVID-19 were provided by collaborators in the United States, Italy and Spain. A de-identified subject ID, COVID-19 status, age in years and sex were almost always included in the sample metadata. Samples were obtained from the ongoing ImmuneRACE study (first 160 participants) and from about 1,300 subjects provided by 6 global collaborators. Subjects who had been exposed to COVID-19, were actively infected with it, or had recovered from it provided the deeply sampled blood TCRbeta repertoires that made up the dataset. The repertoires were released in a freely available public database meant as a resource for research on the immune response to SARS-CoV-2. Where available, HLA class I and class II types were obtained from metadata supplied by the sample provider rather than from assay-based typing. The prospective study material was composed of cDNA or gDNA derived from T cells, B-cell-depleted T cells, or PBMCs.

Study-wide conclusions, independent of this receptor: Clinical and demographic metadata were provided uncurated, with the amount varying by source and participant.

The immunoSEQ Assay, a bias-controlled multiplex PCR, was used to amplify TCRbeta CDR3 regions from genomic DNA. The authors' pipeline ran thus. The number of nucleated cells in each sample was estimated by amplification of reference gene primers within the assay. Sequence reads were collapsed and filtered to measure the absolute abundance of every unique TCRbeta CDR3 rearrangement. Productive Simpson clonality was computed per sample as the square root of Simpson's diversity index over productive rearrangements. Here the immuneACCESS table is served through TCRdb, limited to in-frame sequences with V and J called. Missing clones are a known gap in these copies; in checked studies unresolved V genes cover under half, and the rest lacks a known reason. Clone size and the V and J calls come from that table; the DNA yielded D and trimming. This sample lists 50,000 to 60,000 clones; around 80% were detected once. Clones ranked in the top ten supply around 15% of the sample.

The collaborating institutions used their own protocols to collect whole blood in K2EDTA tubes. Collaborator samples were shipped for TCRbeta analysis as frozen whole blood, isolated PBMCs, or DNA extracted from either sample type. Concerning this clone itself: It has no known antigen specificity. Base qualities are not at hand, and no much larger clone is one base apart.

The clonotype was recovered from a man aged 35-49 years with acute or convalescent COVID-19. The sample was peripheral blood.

Here the CDR3 is given as CASRGVQTYEQYV. The DNA reads TGTGCCTCCCGAGGTGTGCAGACCTACGAGCAGTACGTC. The rearranged segments are TRBV10-3 and TRBJ2-7; the D segment cannot be called with confidence. Trimming takes 11 bases from V and 2 bases from J, and the germline ends sit 16 bases apart. From the cysteine up to the valine, the CDR3 has a length of 13 residues. Solely the CDR3 DNA is kept, with 39 bases framed from the first base. Reading the germline V gene gives CDR1 ENHRY and CDR2 SYGVKD.